These T cell receptor beta chains were read from a single sample in a study of OX40 agonist ivuxolimab in advanced cancers. TCRdb's table, derived via immunoSEQ multiplex PCR, lists solely in-frame clones and lacks some. Of about 150,000 clones in the sample, roughly 91% were seen once. Sample: CD4+ or CD8+ T cells sorted from blood, taken in a trial of the OX40 agonist ivuxolimab. These receptors were obtained from an adult with an advanced solid tumor such as melanoma, head and neck, liver or kidney cancer. Both conserved end residues are trimmed from each CDR3.

CDR3	J	V
ASSLRDLYYT	TRBJ1-2	TRBV5-6
ASSIGQGNYNSPLH	TRBJ1-6	TRBV7-8
ASSLASGGNQPQH	TRBJ1-5	TRBV5-1
ASGAGGYEQY	TRBJ2-7	TRBV14
ASSPSRGTDTQY	TRBJ2-3	TRBV18
ASSQERGVPYEQY	TRBJ2-7	TRBV4-3
SVESRSGYTQY	TRBJ2-3	TRBV29-1
ASSFSTGSYEQY	TRBJ2-7	TRBV5-4
ASSSGQGNFNEQF	TRBJ2-1	TRBV7-6
ASSSEGMSNQPQH	TRBJ1-5	TRBV5-1
ASSSGTLSYEQY	TRBJ2-7	TRBV4-2
ASSSGTLAKNIQY	TRBJ2-4	TRBV6-5
ASSYIWGVGTDTQY	TRBJ2-3	TRBV7-2
ASSLDLTGIIGYT	TRBJ1-2	TRBV5-1
ASSHQSWFYNSPLH	TRBJ1-6	TRBV14
ASRFIVANYGYT	TRBJ1-2	TRBV2
ASSLNRGTMNTEAF	TRBJ1-1	TRBV18
ASRGTAYEQY	TRBJ2-7	TRBV7-2
ATYLGGLAGRLQETQY	TRBJ2-5	TRBV30
ASSIPGGGPSTDTQY	TRBJ2-3	TRBV5-4
ASGPGGAGETQY	TRBJ2-5	TRBV5-1
ASSPIDKGFYGYT	TRBJ1-2	TRBV7-7
ASSSRRTAYGYT	TRBJ1-2	TRBV6-5
ASSTRTGWMNTEAF	TRBJ1-1	TRBV7-2
ASSLGPGNGYT	TRBJ1-2	TRBV7-3
ASRLPLAGSYNEQF	TRBJ2-1	TRBV11-1
ASSLGPRADGYT	TRBJ1-2	TRBV27
ASSLDGLAGANVLT	TRBJ2-6	TRBV7-2
ASSLAERDFSYEQY	TRBJ2-7	TRBV7-3
ASSLWRGLGNTIY	TRBJ1-3	TRBV7-9
SALDRLQLF	TRBJ2-2	TRBV20-1
ASSKAQSYEQY	TRBJ2-7	TRBV7-2
ASSFGGGRDRGMVAEAF	TRBJ1-1	TRBV27
ASSPDRKTDTQY	TRBJ2-3	TRBV6-5